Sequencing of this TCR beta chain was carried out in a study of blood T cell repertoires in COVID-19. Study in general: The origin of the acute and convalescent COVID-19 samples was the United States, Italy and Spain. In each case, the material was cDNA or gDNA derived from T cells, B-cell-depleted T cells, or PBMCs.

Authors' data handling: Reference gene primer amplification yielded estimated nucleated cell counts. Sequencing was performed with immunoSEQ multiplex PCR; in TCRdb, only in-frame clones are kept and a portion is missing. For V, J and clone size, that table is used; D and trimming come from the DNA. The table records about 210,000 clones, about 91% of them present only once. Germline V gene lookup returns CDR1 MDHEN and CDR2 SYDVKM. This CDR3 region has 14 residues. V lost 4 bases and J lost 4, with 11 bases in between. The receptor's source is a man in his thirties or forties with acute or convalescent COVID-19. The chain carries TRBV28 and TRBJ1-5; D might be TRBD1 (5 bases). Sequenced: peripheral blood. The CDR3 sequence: CASSSRQQNQPQHF. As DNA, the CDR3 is TGTGCCAGCAGTTCTCGACAGCAAAATCAGCCCCAGCATTTT.